These T cell receptor beta chains were read from a single sample in a study of long-term antiretroviral therapy in people with HIV. Using immunoSEQ multiplex PCR, the repertoire was profiled, and TCRdb retains in-frame clones only, with some absent. The sample includes 22,000 or so clones, approximately 89% seen only once; the top ten take approximately 3.5%. Material: unsorted PBMCs, obtained approximately 2.5 years after starting antiretroviral therapy. Receptors originate from a woman between 50 and 59 years old with HIV. CDR3s include the opening cysteine and the closing phenylalanine or tryptophan. A D gene is named only where the DNA matches it firmly. Rows give clone size only sometimes, using once, few, many, or a class for an expanded clone.

TRBJ2-2,NA,NA,TRBV7-9,TGTGCCAGCAGCTCGCTAGGACCCTTTAGCACCGGGGAGCTGTTTTTT,CASSSLGPFSTGELFF
TRBJ2-3,once,NA,TRBV19,TGTGCCAGTAGTATATCGATCGCGGGAAGCACAGATACGCAGTATTTT,CASSISIAGSTDTQYF
TRBJ2-7,NA,NA,TRBV28,TGTGCCAGCAGTTTGGACAGCCCGGTCTACGAGCAGTACTTC,CASSLDSPVYEQYF
TRBJ2-3,NA,TRBD2,TRBV28,TGTGCCAGCAGTTCGCCGACTAGCTACACAGATACGCAGTATTTT,CASSSPTSYTDTQYF
TRBJ1-5,NA,NA,TRBV28,TGTGCCAGCACGCCGGGCGTTCAGCCCCAGCATTTT,CASTPGVQPQHF
TRBJ2-1,NA,NA,TRBV2,TGTGCCAGCAGTGAAGCGGGGATGGGTTACAGCTCCTACAATGAGCAGTTCTTC,CASSEAGMGYSSYNEQFF
TRBJ2-7,NA,TRBD1,TRBV11-3,TGTGCCAGCAGCCAGGGGGCTAACTCCTACGAGCAGTACTTC,CASSQGANSYEQYF
TRBJ1-1,NA,NA,TRBV5-1,TGCGCCAGCAGCCCCGGGACGTCTAACGCGCAAGCTTTCTTT,CASSPGTSNAQAFF
TRBJ2-2,few,NA,TRBV2,TGTGCCAGCAGTGATTTGGATGACGGGGAGCTGTTTTTT,CASSDLDDGELFF
TRBJ2-1,NA,NA,TRBV4-2,TGTGCCAGCAGCCAAGAGGACGTCTATGTGTACGATTACAATGAGCAGTTCTTC,CASSQEDVYVYDYNEQFF
TRBJ1-1,NA,NA,TRBV5-4,TGTGCCAGCAGCTTGCCCATGGAGGCGAGGACTGAAGCTTTCTTT,CASSLPMEARTEAFF
TRBJ2-2,NA,NA,TRBV5-5,TGTGCCAGCAGCTTTGCACAGGGCGTCACCGGGGAGCTGTTTTTT,CASSFAQGVTGELFF
TRBJ1-5,NA,TRBD1,TRBV19,TGTGCCAGTAGCCCGGGACAGGGTTGGGGTCAGCCCCAGCATTTT,CASSPGQGWGQPQHF
TRBJ2-1,NA,TRBD2,TRBV19,TGTGCCAGCTCGGGGCTAGCGGGTAATGAGCAGTTCTTC,CASSGLAGNEQFF
TRBJ2-3,NA,NA,TRBV5-6,TGTGCCAGCACTTCCAGGGGCACAGATACGCAGTATTTT,CASTSRGTDTQYF
TRBJ1-1,NA,NA,TRBV4-1,TGCGCCAGCAGCCAAGTAAGGGGGATGACTGAAGCTTTCTTT,CASSQVRGMTEAFF
TRBJ2-3,NA,NA,TRBV28,TGTGCCAGCAGTTTGGCCAGCCCCCGCACAGATACGCAGTATTTT,CASSLASPRTDTQYF
TRBJ2-1,NA,NA,TRBV5-1,TGCGCCAGCAGCTTCAGGATGGGATCCAATGAGCAGTTCTTC,CASSFRMGSNEQFF
TRBJ2-3,NA,TRBD1,TRBV10-3,TGTGCCATCCAGACAACAGGGGGGATCACAGATACGCAGTATTTT,CAIQTTGGITDTQYF
TRBJ2-3,few,TRBD2,TRBV2,TGTGCCAGCAGTGGCGGACTAGATCTAGGAGATACGCAGTATTTT,CASSGGLDLGDTQYF
TRBJ2-3,NA,TRBD2,TRBV27,TGTGCCAGCAGTCCCGGACTAGCGGGTCGTACGCAGTATTTT,CASSPGLAGRTQYF
TRBJ2-3,NA,TRBD2,TRBV28,TGTGCCAGCAGTTCTGAACTAGCGGGAATCTCAGATACGCAGTATTTT,CASSSELAGISDTQYF
TRBJ1-4,NA,TRBD1,TRBV7-9,TGTGCCAGCAGCTTACCGCCGACAGGGGCGAAGGAAAAACTGTTTTTT,CASSLPPTGAKEKLFF
TRBJ2-1,NA,TRBD2,TRBV9,TGTGCCAGCAGCGTTCTAACTAGCGGGAGTTTACGCGCTGAGCAGTTCTTC,CASSVLTSGSLRAEQFF
TRBJ2-7,NA,TRBD1,TRBV4-3,TGCGCCAGCAGCCAAGGTACAGGGGGTAGCGAGCAGTACTTC,CASSQGTGGSEQYF
TRBJ2-7,NA,TRBD2,TRBV11-3,TGTGCCAGCAGCTTATCCTGGACTAGGAGGGACGAGCAGTACTTC,CASSLSWTRRDEQYF
TRBJ2-3,NA,TRBD2,TRBV9,TGTGCCAGCAGCACAACCGAGCGGGGCTATAGCACAGATACGCAGTATTTT,CASSTTERGYSTDTQYF
TRBJ1-5,NA,NA,TRBV6-1,TGTGCCAGCAGGGACTTCCTCAATCAGCCCCAGCATTTT,CASRDFLNQPQHF
TRBJ2-2,once,TRBD1,TRBV6-5,TGTGCCAGCAGACAGACAGGGTTCGGGGAGCTGTTTTTT,CASRQTGFGELFF
TRBJ2-1,NA,TRBD1,TRBV6-6,TGTGCCAGCCTCGGGGTCGATATCAGGGGGAATGAGCAGTTCTTC,CASLGVDIRGNEQFF
TRBJ2-1,once,TRBD2,TRBV27,TGTGCCATCGGGGTTGGGACTACCGGGGATGAGCAGTTCTTC,CAIGVGTTGDEQFF
TRBJ1-5,once,NA,TRBV6-6,TGTGCCAGCAGTTACGGTGGAGGTCAGCCCCAGCATTTT,CASSYGGGQPQHF
TRBJ2-7,few,TRBD2,TRBV7-3,TGTGCCAGCAGCTTACCGACTAGCGGGAACCCCAACGAGCAGTACTTC,CASSLPTSGNPNEQYF
TRBJ1-1,NA,NA,TRBV5-8,TGTGCCAGCATGGAGGGCGGACGAACTAGCACTGAAGCTTTCTTT,CASMEGGRTSTEAFF
TRBJ1-2,NA,NA,TRBV7-2,TGTGCCAGCAGCTTAGGTAGCTATGGCTACACCTTC,CASSLGSYGYTF
TRBJ2-7,NA,NA,TRBV29-1,TGCAGCGTTCACGGCAGGTCGTTTCCCTACGAGCAGTACTTC,CSVHGRSFPYEQYF
TRBJ1-1,NA,NA,TRBV14,TGTGCCACCGGGTGGGGGGCACAGACTGAAGCTTTCTTT,CATGWGAQTEAFF
TRBJ1-4,NA,NA,TRBV7-9,TGTGCCAGTGGAACGGGGGTTGACGAAAAACTGTTTTTT,CASGTGVDEKLFF
TRBJ1-3,once,NA,TRBV7-8,TGTGCCAGCAGCCCCAGGGTTACTTCAGGAAACACCATATATTTT,CASSPRVTSGNTIYF
TRBJ2-7,NA,NA,TRBV29-1,TGCAGCGTCTTCAGTGGGCGATACGAGCAGTACTTC,CSVFSGRYEQYF
TRBJ2-6,NA,NA,TRBV29-1,TGCAGCGGAGCAGACTCTGGGGCCAACGTCCTGACTTTC,CSGADSGANVLTF